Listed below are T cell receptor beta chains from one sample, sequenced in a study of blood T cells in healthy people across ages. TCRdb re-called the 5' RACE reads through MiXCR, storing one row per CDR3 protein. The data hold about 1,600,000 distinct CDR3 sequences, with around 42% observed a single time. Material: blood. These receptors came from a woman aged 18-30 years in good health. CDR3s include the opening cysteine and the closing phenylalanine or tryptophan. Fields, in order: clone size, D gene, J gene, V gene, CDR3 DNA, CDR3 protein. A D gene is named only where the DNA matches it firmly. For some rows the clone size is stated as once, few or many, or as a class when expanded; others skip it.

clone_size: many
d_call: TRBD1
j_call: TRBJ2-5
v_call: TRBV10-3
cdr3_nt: TGTGCCATCAGCGAGGGACAGGAAGAGACCCAGTACTTC
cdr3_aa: CAISEGQEETQYF

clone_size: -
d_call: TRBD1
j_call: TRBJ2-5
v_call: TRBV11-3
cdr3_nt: TGTGCCAGCAGCCAGGGGGCAGCGGAGACCCAGTACTTC
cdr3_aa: CASSQGAAETQYF

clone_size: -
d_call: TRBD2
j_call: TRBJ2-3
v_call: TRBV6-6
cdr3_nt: TGTGCCAGCATTGGGGGGGGAAGGATAGATACGCAGTATTTT
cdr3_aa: CASIGGGRIDTQYF

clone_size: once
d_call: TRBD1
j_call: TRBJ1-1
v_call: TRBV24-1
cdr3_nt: TGTGCCACCAGTGAGGGGGACAGGGGTTGGGACACTGAAGCTTTCTTT
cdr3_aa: CATSEGDRGWDTEAFF

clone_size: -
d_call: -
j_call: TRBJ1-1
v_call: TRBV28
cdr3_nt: TGTGCCAGCAGTTCCGTCCGAGGGTGGGGGGAAAACACTGAAGCTTTCTTT
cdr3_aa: CASSSVRGWGENTEAFF

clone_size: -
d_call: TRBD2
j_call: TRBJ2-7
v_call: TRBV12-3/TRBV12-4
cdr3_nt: TGTGCCAGCCGAGTTACGGGGGGCTCCTACGAGCAGTACTTC
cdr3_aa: CASRVTGGSYEQYF

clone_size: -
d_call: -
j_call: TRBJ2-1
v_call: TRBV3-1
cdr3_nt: TGTGCCAGCAGCCACCAGCGGGCCGCGATAGACAATGAGCAGTTCTTC
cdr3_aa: CASSHQRAAIDNEQFF

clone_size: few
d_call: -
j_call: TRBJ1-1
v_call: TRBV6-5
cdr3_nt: TGTGCCAGCAGTGCGAGCCCGGCCAGCGAAGCTTTCTTT
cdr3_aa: CASSASPASEAFF

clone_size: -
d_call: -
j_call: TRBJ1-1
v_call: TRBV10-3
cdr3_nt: TGTGCCATCATGGATAGGAACACTGAAGCTTTCTTT
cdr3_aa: CAIMDRNTEAFF

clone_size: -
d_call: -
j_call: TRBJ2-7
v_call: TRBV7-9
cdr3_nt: TGTGCCAGCAGCTTAGCGCTAGACAGCCGATCCACCTACGAGCAGTACTTC
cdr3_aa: CASSLALDSRSTYEQYF

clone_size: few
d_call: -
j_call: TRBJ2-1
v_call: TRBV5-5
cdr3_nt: TGTGCCAGCAGCCGTCTCCCGGGGATGGATGAGCAGTTCTTC
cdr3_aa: CASSRLPGMDEQFF

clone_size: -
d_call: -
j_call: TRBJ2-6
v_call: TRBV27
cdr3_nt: TGTGCCAGCAGTTCCCGACCCCCTGGGGCCAACGTCCTGACTTTC
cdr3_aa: CASSSRPPGANVLTF

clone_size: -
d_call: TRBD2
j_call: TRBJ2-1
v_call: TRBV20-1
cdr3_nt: TGCAGTGCGGGACTAGCGGGCTCAACGAATGAGCAGTTCTTC
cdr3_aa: CSAGLAGSTNEQFF

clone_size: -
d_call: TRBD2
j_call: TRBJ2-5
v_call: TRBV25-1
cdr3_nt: TGTGCCAGCAGTGTAGCGGGGGGGCGGAATGAGCAGTACTTC
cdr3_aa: CASSVAGGRNEQYF

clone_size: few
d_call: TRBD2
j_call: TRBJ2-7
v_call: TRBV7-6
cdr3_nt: TGTGCCAGCAGCTCGGGACTAGCGGGGGGCCCGGGCAGCTCCTACGAGCAGTACTTC
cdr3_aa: CASSSGLAGGPGSSYEQYF

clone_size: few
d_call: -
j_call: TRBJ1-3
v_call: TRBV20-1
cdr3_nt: TGCAGTGCTAGAGCGGACGGCGGAAACACCATATATTTT
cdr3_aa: CSARADGGNTIYF

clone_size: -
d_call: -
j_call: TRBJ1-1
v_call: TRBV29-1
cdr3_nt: TGCAGCGTCGTCCCCCAGCGGCTTCGCGCTGAAGCTTTCTTT
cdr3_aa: CSVVPQRLRAEAFF

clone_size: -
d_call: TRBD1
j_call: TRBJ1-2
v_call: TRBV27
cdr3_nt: TGTGCCGCTAGAGGGGTCGAGACAGGGATTGGGGGAGCACCCCTCTATGGCTACACCTTC
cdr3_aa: CAARGVETGIGGAPLYGYTF

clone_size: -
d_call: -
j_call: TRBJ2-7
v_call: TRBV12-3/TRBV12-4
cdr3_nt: TGTGCCAGCAGTACGTTCTGGGCGTCAACCTACGAGCAGTACTTC
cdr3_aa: CASSTFWASTYEQYF

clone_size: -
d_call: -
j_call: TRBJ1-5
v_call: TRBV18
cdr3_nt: TGTGCCAGCTCACCCCAAGCGAATCAGCCCCAGCATTTT
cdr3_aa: CASSPQANQPQHF

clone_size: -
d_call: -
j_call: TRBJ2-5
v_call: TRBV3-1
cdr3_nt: TGTGCCAGCAGCCAAGTGGCAGCGGGAGAGACCCAGTACTTC
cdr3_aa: CASSQVAAGETQYF

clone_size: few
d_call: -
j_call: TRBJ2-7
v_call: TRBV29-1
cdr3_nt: TGCAGCGTTGACGAGGGGAGGTCCTACAATGAGCAGTACTTC
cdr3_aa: CSVDEGRSYNEQYF

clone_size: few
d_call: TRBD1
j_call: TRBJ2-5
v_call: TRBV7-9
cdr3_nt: TGTGCCAGCAGTGAGGACAGGGTTGGCCAAGAGACCCAGTACTTC
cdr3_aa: CASSEDRVGQETQYF

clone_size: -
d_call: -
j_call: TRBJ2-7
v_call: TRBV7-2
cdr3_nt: TGTGCCAGCAGCTGGGGCAGGGACTACGAGCAGTACTTC
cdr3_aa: CASSWGRDYEQYF

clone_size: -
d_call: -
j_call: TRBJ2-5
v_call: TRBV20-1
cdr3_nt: TGCAGTGCTAGAGTGGGGCTTGTGGGGCAGTACTTC
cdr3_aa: CSARVGLVGQYF

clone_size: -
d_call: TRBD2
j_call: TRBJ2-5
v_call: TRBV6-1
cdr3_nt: TGTGCCAGCAACCCGACTAGCGCGCAAGAGACCCAGTACTTC
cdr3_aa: CASNPTSAQETQYF

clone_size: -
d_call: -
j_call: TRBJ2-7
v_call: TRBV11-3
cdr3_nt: TGTGCCAGCAGCTGGGGGGATCATGAGCAGTACTTC
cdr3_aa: CASSWGDHEQYF

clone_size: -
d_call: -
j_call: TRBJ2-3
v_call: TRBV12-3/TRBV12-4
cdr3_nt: TGTGCCAGCATCGGTTACTGGGTCGGGAGCACAGATACGCAGTATTTT
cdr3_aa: CASIGYWVGSTDTQYF

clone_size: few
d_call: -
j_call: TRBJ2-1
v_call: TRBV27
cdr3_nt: TGTGCCAGCAGTATTAAAGCGACCTACAATGAGCAGTTCTTC
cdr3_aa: CASSIKATYNEQFF

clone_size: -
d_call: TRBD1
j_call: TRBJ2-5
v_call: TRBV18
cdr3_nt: TGTGCCAGCTCTCGTCAGGGACAGCATCAAGAGACCCAGTACTTC
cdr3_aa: CASSRQGQHQETQYF

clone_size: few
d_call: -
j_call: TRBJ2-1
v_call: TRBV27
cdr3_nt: TGTGCCAGCAGTGGCACTAGCCAGAGCCCAGCGGCCCTCTCCTACAATGAGCAGTTCTTC
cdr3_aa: CASSGTSQSPAALSYNEQFF

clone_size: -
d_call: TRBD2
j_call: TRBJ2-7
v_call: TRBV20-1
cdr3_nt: TGCAGTGCTAGAGTGCCCCATGCGGGAGTGGGAGAGCAGTACTTC
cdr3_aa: CSARVPHAGVGEQYF